The text below deals with one T cell receptor beta chain. Its antigen is undetermined. J lost 2 bases, V lost 5 bases, and 11 bases had no gene match. The CDR3 is 16 amino acids. CDR1 SGHAT and CDR2 FQNNGV come from the germline V gene. This specimen comes from a study of shared clonotypes between healthy human individuals. On the study more broadly: Three plates each covered CD4 naive and memory; CD8 naive two, CD8 memory one.

In the authors' methods: ImmunoSEQ yielded junction-only sequences lacking quality scores, so filtering differed. Profiled with immunoSEQ multiplex PCR; TCRdb holds only in-frame clones, not every one. Clone size and the V and J calls come from that table; the DNA yielded D and trimming. Of a few million clones in the sample, 85% to 95% are singletons; the top ten hold around 0.14%. Regarding the study as a whole: The low donor count limited represented genetic and exposure-history diversity. Incompleteness in sorted-subset sequencing, despite large depth, was shown by rarefaction.

The source material was naive CD4+ T cells sorted from blood. Subset indicated: CD45RA+ positively selected. The sequence was collected from a man younger than 35 in good health. The rearrangement joins TRBV11-2 to TRBJ2-5; 7 bases line up with TRBD2. DNA for the CDR3: TGTGCCAGCAGCCTTAGTCCGGGACTAACGCAAGAGACCCAGTACTTC. It codes for CASSLSPGLTQETQYF.